This T cell receptor beta chain was retrieved from a study of tumor-infiltrating lymphocytes in primary liver carcinoma. About the study: Through surgical resection, the patients' primary liver carcinoma was treated.

With respect to this clonotype: Antigen specificity is unknown. This could be a read error, since a much larger clone is one nucleotide away.

TCR beta cDNA came from around 500 ng total RNA, primed with a constant-region primer. Three nested multiplex PCR rounds, a slightly modified ARM-PCR, produced the libraries for TCR beta. Use of TRBV1-TRBV30 forward primers with a C-beta reverse primer characterized the first two PCR rounds, which lasted 10 cycles each. Via MiXCR, TCRdb re-called the multiplex PCR reads, giving one row per CDR3 protein. The sample includes 310,000 or so distinct CDR3 sequences, roughly 60% seen only once; the top ten take about a sixth. The blood RNA (from unsorted whole blood) was obtained, and germline DNA was also extracted. Study-wide findings and caveats: Unsorted bulk sampling ruled out any CD4+ versus CD8+ repertoire comparison.

CDR1 and CDR2 from the germline V gene are SQVTM and ANQGSEA. This CDR3 region has 12 residues. Deletions cut 3 bases from V and 8 bases from J, with 13 bases between. The TCR sequence derives from a woman younger than 45 with primary liver carcinoma and hepatitis B virus infection. The chain couples TRBV29-1 to TRBJ1-2; perhaps TRBD1 as D (5 bases). Sequenced material: peripheral blood. The chain's CDR3 is CSVDRGRSGYTF. In DNA form, the CDR3 reads TGCAGCGTTGATAGGGGCAGGTCCGGCTACACCTTC.